This T cell receptor (beta chain) was observed in a study of T cell changes during pregnancy in multiple sclerosis. Here immunoSEQ multiplex PCR was the method, and the copy in TCRdb shows in-frame clones only, minus some. The sample consists of 28,000 or so clones, around 90% of them appearing once. V lost 8 bases and J lost 4; bases outside the gene matches: 9. Germline CDR1 MNHNS, CDR2 SASEGT. The CDR3 runs 15 residues. The V and J genes are TRBV6-1 and TRBJ2-3; 10 nucleotides line up with TRBD1. The receptor was derived from a female donor with multiple sclerosis, enrolled in a pregnancy study. Specimen: CD8+ T cells from peripheral blood mononuclear cells, collected before pregnancy. CDR3: CASLLGDRGADTQYF. CDR3 coding DNA: TGTGCCAGCCTCCTCGGGGACAGGGGTGCAGATACGCAGTATTTT.